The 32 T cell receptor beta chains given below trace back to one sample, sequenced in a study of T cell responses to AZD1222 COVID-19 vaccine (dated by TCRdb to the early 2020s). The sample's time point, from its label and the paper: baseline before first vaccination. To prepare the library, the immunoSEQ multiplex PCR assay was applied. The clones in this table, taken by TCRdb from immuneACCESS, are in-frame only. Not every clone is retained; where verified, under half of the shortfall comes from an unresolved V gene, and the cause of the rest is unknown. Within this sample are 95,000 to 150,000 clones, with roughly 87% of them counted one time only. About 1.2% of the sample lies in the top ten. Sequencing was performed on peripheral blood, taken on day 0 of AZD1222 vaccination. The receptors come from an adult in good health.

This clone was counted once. The CDR3 sequence: CASSLDRGSSYEQYF. CDR3 nucleotide sequence: TGTGCCAGCTCACTCGACAGGGGCAGCTCCTACGAGCAGTACTTC. The chain has TRBV18 and TRBJ2-7, with 8 bases aligning to TRBD1. Looked up from germline, CDR1 is KGHSH and CDR2 is LQKENI. V gave up 4 bases and J gave up 0 bases; unmatched junction bases: 5. The CDR3 has 15 residues. Together with reference TRBV18 and TRBJ2-7, the CDR3 gives the full variable domain: NAGVMQNPRHLVRRRGQEARLRCSPMKGHSHVYWYRQLPEEGLKFMVYLQKENIIDESGMPKERFSAEFPKEGPSILRIQQVVRGDSAAYFCASSLDRGSSYEQYFGPGTRLTVT.

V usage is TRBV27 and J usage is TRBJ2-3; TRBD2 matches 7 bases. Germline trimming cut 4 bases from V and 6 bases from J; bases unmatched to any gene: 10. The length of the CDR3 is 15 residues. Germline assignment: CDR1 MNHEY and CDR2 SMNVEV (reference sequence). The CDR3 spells CASSSWGGPVDTQYF. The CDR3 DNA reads TGTGCCAGCAGTTCGTGGGGGGGTCCGGTGGATACGCAGTATTTT.

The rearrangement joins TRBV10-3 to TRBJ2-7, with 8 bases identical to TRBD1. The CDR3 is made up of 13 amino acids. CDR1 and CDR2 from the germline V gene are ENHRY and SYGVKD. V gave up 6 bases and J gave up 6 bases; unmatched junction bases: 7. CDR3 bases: TGTGCCATCAGCGACAGGGGAAGTCTCGAGCAGTACTTC. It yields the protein CAISDRGSLEQYF.

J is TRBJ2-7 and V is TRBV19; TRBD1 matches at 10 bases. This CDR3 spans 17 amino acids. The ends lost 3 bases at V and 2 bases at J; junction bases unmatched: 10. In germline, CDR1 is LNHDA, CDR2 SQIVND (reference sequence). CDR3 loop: CASSIGQGDYSAYEQYF. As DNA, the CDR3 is TGTGCCAGTAGTATTGGACAGGGGGATTACTCCGCCTACGAGCAGTACTTC. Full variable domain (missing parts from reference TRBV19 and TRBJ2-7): DGGITQSPKYLFRKEGQNVTLSCEQNLNHDAMYWYRQDPGQGLRLIYYSQIVNDFQKGDIAEGYSVSREKKESFPLTVTSAQKNPTAFYLCASSIGQGDYSAYEQYFGPGTRLTVT.

As DNA, the CDR3 is TGTGCCAGCAGCTTAGGTGGGTTCTCTGGAAACACCATATATTTT. This sequence encodes CASSLGGFSGNTIYF. J is TRBJ1-3 and V is TRBV11-2, with D hard to call. Per the germline V gene, CDR1 is SGHAT and CDR2 is FQNNGV. CDR3 length: 15 residues. V was pared by 1 base and J by 0 bases, with 7 bases between. Together with reference TRBV11-2 and TRBJ1-3, the CDR3 gives the full variable domain: EAGVAQSPRYKIIEKRQSVAFWCNPISGHATLYWYQQILGQGPKLLIQFQNNGVVDDSQLPKDRFSAERLKGVDSTLKIQPAKLEDSAVYLCASSLGGFSGNTIYFGEGSWLTVV.

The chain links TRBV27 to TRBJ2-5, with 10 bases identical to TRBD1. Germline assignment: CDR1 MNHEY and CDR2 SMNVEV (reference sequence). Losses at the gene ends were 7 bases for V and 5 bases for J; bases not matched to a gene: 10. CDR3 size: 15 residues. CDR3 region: CASKGTGVPGETQYF. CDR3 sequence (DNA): TGTGCCAGCAAGGGGACAGGGGTACCGGGGGAGACCCAGTACTTC.

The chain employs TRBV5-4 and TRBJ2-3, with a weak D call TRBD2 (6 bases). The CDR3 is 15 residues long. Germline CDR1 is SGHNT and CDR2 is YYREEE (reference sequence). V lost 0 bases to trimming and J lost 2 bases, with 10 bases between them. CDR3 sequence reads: CASSLGRGTTDTQYF. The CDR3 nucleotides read TGTGCCAGCAGCTTGGGCCGGGGGACCACAGATACGCAGTATTTT.

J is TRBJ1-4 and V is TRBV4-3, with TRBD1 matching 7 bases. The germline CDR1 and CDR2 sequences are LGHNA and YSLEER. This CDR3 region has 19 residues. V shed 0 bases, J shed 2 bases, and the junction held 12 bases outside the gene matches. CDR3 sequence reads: CASSQDGYRGYSTNEKLFF. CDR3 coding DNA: TGCGCCAGCAGCCAAGATGGGTACAGGGGCTATAGTACTAATGAAAAACTGTTTTTT.

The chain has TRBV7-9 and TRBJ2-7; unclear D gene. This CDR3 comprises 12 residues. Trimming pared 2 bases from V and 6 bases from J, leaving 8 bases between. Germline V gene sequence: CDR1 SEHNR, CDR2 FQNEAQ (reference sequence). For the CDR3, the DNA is TGTGCCAGCAGCTTATTGGGATCCGAGCAGTACTTC. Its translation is CASSLLGSEQYF.

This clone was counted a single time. CDR3 in amino acids: CASRRVGSGATYEQYF. The CDR3 nucleotides read TGTGCCAGCCGCCGGGTGGGGAGCGGGGCCACCTACGAGCAGTACTTC. The chain is built from TRBV11-2 and TRBJ2-7, with 7 bases identical to TRBD2. V gave up 8 bases and J gave up 2 bases; unmatched junction bases: 15. The CDR3 is 16 amino acids. Germline values: CDR1 SGHAT, CDR2 FQNNGV.

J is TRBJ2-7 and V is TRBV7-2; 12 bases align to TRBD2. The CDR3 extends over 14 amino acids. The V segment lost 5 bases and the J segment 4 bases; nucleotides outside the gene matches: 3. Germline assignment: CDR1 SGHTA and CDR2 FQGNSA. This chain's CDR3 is CASSPTSGGYEQYF. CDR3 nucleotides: TGTGCCAGCAGCCCGACTAGCGGGGGATACGAGCAGTACTTC. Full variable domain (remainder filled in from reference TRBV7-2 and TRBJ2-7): GAGVSQSPSNKVTEKGKDVELRCDPISGHTALYWYRQSLGQGLEFLIYFQGNSAPDKSGLPSDRFSAERTGGSVSTLTIQRTQQEDSAVYLCASSPTSGGYEQYFGPGTRLTVT.

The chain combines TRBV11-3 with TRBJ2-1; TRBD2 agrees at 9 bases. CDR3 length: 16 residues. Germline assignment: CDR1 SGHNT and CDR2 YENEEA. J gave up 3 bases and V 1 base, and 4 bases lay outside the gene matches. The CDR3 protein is CASSLGLAGIYNEQFF. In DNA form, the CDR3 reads TGTGCCAGCAGCTTAGGGCTAGCGGGGATCTACAATGAGCAGTTCTTC.

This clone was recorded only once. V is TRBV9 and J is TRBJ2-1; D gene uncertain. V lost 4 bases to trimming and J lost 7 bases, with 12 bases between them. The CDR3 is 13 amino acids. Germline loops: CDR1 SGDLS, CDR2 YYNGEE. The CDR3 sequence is CASSSPHGNEQFF. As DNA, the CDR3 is TGTGCCAGCAGCTCCCCTCACGGGAATGAGCAGTTCTTC. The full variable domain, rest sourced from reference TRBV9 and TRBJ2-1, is DSGVTQTPKHLITATGQRVTLRCSPRSGDLSVYWYQQSLDQGLQFLIQYYNGEERAKGNILERFSAQQFPDLHSELNLSSLELGDSALYFCASSSPHGNEQFFGPGTRLTVL.

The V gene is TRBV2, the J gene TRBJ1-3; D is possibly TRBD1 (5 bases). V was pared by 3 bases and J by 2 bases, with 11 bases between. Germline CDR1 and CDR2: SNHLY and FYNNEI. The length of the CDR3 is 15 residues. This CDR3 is CASSEQGNAGNTIYF. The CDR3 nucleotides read TGTGCCAGCAGTGAGCAGGGTAACGCTGGAAACACCATATATTTT.

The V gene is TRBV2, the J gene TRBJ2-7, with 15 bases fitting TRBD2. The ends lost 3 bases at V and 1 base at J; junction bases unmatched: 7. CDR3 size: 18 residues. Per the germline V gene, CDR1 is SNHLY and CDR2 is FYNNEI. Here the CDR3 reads CASSDLGLAGGRSYEQYF. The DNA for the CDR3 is TGTGCCAGCAGTGATTTAGGACTAGCGGGGGGGCGGTCCTACGAGCAGTACTTC.

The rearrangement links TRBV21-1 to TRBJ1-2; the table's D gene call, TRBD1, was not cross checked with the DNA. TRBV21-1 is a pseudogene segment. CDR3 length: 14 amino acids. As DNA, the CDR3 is TGTGCCAGCAGCAAGTCAGGGCGTCTCTATGGCTACACCTTC. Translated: CASSKSGRLYGYTF.

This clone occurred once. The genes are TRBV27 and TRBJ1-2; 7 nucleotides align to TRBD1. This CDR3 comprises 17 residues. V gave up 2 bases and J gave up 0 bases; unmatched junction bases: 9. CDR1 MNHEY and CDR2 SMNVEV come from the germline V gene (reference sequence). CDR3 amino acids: CASSLTGVTGPNYGYTF. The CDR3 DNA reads TGTGCCAGCAGTTTAACAGGGGTCACGGGGCCTAACTATGGCTACACCTTC.

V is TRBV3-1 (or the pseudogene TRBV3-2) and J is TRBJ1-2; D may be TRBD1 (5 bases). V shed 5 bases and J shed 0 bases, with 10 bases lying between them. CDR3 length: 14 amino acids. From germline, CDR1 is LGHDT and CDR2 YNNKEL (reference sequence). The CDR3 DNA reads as TGTGCCAGCAGCTCCCGACAGACTAACTATGGCTACACCTTC. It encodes CASSSRQTNYGYTF.

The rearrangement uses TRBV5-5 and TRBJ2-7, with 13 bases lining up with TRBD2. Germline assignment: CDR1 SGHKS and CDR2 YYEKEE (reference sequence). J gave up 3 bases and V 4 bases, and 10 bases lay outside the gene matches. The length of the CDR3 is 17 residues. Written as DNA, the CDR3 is TGTGCCAGCAGCAAAGTCCGGACTAGCGGGGGTGGCTACGAGCAGTACTTC. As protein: CASSKVRTSGGGYEQYF. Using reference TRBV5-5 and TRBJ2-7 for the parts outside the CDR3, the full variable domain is DAGVTQSPTHLIKTRGQQVTLRCSPISGHKSVSWYQQVLGQGPQFIFQYYEKEERGRGNFPDRFSARQFPNYSSELNVNALLLGDSALYLCASSKVRTSGGGYEQYFGPGTRLTVT.

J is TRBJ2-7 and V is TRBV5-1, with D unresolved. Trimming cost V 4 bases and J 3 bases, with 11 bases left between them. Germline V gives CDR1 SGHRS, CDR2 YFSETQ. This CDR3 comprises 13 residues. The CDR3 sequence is CASSRAEGYEQYF. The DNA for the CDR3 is TGCGCCAGCAGCAGGGCAGAAGGCTACGAGCAGTACTTC.

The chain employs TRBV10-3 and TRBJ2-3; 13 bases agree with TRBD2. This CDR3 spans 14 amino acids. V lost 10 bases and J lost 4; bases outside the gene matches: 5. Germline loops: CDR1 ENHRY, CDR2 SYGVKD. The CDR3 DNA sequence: TGTGCCACACTAGCGGGGGGGAGCGCAGATACGCAGTATTTT. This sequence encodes CATLAGGSADTQYF.

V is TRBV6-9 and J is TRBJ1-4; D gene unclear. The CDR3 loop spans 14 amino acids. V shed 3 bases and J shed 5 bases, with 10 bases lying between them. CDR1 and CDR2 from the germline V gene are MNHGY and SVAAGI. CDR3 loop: CASSYGVHNEKLFF. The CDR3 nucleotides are TGTGCCAGCAGTTACGGGGTACACAATGAAAAACTGTTTTTT.

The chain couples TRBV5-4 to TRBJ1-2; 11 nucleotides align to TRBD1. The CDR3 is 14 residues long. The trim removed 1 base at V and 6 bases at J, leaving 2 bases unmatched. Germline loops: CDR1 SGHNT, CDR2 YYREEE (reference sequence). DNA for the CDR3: TGTGCCAGCAGCTTGAGGGACAGGGGGGATGGCTACACCTTC. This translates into CASSLRDRGDGYTF.

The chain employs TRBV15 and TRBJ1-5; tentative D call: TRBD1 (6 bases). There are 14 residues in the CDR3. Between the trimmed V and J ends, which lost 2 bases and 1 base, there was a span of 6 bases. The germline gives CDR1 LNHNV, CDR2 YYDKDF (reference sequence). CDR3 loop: CATSRTGSNQPQHF. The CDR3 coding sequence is TGTGCCACCAGCAGAACAGGGAGCAATCAGCCCCAGCATTTT.

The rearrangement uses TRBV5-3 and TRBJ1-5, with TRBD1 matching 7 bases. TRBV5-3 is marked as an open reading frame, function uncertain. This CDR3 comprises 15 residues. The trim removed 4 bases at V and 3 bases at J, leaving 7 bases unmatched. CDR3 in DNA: TGTGCCAGAAGCCACCGAGGGGGCGTCAATCAGCCCCAGCATTTT. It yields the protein CARSHRGGVNQPQHF.

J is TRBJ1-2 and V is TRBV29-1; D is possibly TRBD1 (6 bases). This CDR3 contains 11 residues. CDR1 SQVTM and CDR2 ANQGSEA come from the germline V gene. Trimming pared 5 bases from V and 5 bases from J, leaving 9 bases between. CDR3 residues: CSVTGRYGYTF. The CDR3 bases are TGCAGCGTTACAGGGAGATATGGCTACACCTTC. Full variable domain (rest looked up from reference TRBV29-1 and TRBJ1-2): SAVISQKPSRDICQRGTSLTIQCQVDSQVTMMFWYRQQPGQSLTLIATANQGSEATYESGFVIDKFPISRPNLTFSTLTVSNMSPEDSSIYLCSVTGRYGYTFGSGTRLTVV.

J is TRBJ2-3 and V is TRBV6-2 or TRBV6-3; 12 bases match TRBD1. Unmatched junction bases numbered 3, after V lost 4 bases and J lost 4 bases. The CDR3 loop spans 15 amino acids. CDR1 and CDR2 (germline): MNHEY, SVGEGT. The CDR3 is CASSWGTGGADTQYF. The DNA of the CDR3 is TGTGCCAGCAGTTGGGGGACAGGGGGCGCAGATACGCAGTATTTT.

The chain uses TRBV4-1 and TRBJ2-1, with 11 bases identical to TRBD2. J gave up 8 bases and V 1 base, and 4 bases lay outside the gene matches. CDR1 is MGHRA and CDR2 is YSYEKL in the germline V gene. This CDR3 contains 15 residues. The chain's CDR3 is CASSQGSGGAYEQFF. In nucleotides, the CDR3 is TGCGCCAGCAGCCAAGGTAGCGGGGGGGCCTATGAGCAGTTCTTC.

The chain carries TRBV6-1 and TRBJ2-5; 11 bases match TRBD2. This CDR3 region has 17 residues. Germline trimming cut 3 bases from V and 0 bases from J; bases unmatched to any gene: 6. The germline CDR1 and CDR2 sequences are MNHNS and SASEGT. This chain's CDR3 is CASSEPSGGPDQETQYF. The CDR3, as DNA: TGTGCCAGCAGTGAGCCTAGCGGGGGGCCCGACCAAGAGACCCAGTACTTC.

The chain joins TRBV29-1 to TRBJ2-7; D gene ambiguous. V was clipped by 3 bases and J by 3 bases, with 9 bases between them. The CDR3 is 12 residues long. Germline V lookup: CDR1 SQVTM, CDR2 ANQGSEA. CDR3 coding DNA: TGCAGCGTTGAGTCTATGGGCTACGAGCAGTACTTC. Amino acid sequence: CSVESMGYEQYF.

DNA of the CDR3: TGTGCCAGCAGCACCCCCGGGACTAGCGGGGGAAGGACAGATACGCAGTATTTT. It encodes CASSTPGTSGGRTDTQYF. The chain recombines TRBV7-9 with TRBJ2-3, with 14 bases matching TRBD2. Per germline, CDR1 SEHNR and CDR2 FQNEAQ (reference sequence). V trimming: 5 bases; J trimming: 3 bases; junction bases outside the gene matches: 10. This CDR3 contains 18 residues. The full variable domain, rest sourced from reference TRBV7-9 and TRBJ2-3, is DTGVSQNPRHKITKRGQNVTFRCDPISEHNRLYWYRQTLGQGPEFLTYFQNEAQLEKSRLLSDRFSAERPKGSFSTLEIQRTEQGDSAMYLCASSTPGTSGGRTDTQYFGPGTRLTVL.

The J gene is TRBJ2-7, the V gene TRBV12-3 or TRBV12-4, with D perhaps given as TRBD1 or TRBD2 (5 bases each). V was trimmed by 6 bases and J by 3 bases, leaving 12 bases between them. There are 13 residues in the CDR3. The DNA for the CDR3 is TGTGCCAGCAGCATCCGGGGCGACTACGAGCAGTACTTC. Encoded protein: CASSIRGDYEQYF.